This TCR beta chain appears in the sequencing data of a study of Ad26.COV2.S vaccination and SARS-CoV-2 variants. At the level of the study: Once, or twice with 56 days between doses, Ad26.COV2.S was given intramuscularly.

Comments on this clone: Antigen unknown.

Whole-study results and caveats: Vaccine recipients showed a spike-specific TCR breadth that was higher than in placebo recipients. Recipients of either vaccine or placebo displayed similar breadth of non-spike TCRs.

Germline lookup yields CDR1 MGHDK and CDR2 SYGVNS. This CDR3 comprises 15 residues. V lost 5 bases and J 5 bases, leaving 15 bases between the germline ends. Treatment denoted: 19 received Ad26.COV2.S at low or high dose, single or two shots; roughly 5 received placebo; per-sample allocation not given. Vaccine and placebo recipients were sampled on day 63 after the first injection. At a Boston site, the person donating was an adult of 18-55 years. Clones were sequenced by immunoSEQ multiplex PCR, and TCRdb holds only the in-frame ones, with some missing. Altogether about 350,000 clones are present, about 87% being singletons, with the ten largest covering 6.4%.

The rearrangement uses TRBV25-1 and TRBJ1-4; D gene ambiguous. Source: peripheral blood, taken in a trial of Ad26.COV2.S vaccine versus placebo. The receptor's source is a person between 18 and 59 years old who received the Ad26.COV2.S COVID-19 vaccine or a placebo. CDR3 protein: CASSPGRSRNEKLFF. The DNA for the CDR3 is TGTGCCAGCAGTCCCGGACGGAGCCGAAATGAAAAACTGTTTTTT.